The 28 T cell receptor beta chains below were found in one sample sequenced in a study of blood T cell repertoires in COVID-19. The assay was immunoSEQ multiplex PCR, and TCRdb's table has in-frame clones only and misses some. Seen here are 140,000 or so clones, around 86% observed once, and the top ten hold about 7.5%. The sample comprised peripheral blood. Receptors were obtained from a human donor in a cohort sampled during active COVID-19.

CDR3 loop: CASSLGQGKGKTQYF. The CDR3 DNA sequence: TGTGCCAGCAGCCTCGGACAGGGAAAAGGGAAGACCCAGTACTTC. The chain uses TRBV5-6 and TRBJ2-5; TRBD1 matches at 8 bases. After removal of 4 bases from V and 6 bases from J, the junction contained 11 bases not matched to a gene. This CDR3 is built from 15 residues. Germline V lookup: CDR1 SGHDT, CDR2 YYEEEE. The entire variable domain, with the rest obtained from reference TRBV5-6 and TRBJ2-5, is as follows: DAGVTQSPTHLIKTRGQQVTLRCSPKSGHDTVSWYQQALGQGPQFIFQYYEEEERQRGNFPDRFSGHQFPNYSSELNVNALLLGDSALYLCASSLGQGKGKTQYFGPGTRLLVL.

This chain joins TRBV7-9 and TRBJ2-3; 7 bases are shared with TRBD1. The germline gives CDR1 SEHNR, CDR2 FQNEAQ (reference sequence). The CDR3 loop spans 17 amino acids. Trimming removed 4 bases from V and 4 bases from J; junction bases left unmatched: 14. The DNA of the CDR3 is TGTGCCAGCAGCTGGGCCACGGGGACAGCAAGGGCAGATACGCAGTATTTT. Its protein product is CASSWATGTARADTQYF.

The V call is TRBV9, the J call TRBJ2-5; 11 bases match TRBD2. Germline V gives CDR1 SGDLS, CDR2 YYNGEE. Trimming removed 1 base from V and 5 bases from J; junction bases left unmatched: 4. This CDR3 contains 15 residues. CDR3: CASSVTSGSLETQYF. The CDR3 DNA is TGTGCCAGCAGCGTAACTAGCGGGAGTTTGGAGACCCAGTACTTC.

The chain uses TRBV5-1 and TRBJ2-7; possibly TRBD1 for D (5 bases). This CDR3 spans 14 amino acids. Germline CDR1 reads SGHRS; CDR2 reads YFSETQ. Trimming pared 6 bases from V and 3 bases from J, leaving 16 bases between. The CDR3 DNA reads as TGCGCCAGCAAACAGACTTCAGGGTTCTACGAGCAGTACTTC. Translation gives CASKQTSGFYEQYF.

This rearrangement joins TRBV5-8 to TRBJ1-2; weak D call: TRBD1 (5 bases). This CDR3 has 13 residues. V lost 2 bases and J 6 bases, leaving 11 bases between the germline ends. CDR1 is SGHTS and CDR2 is YDEGEE in the germline V gene. For the CDR3, the DNA is TGTGCCAGCAGCTTCGTGGAGGGGAATGGCTACACCTTC. This codes for CASSFVEGNGYTF.

The J gene is TRBJ1-2, the V gene TRBV6-2 or TRBV6-3; 7 positions agree with TRBD1. V shed 2 bases and J 8 bases; nucleotides not matched to a gene: 5. Germline V gene lookup returns CDR1 MNHEY and CDR2 SVGEGT. The CDR3 loop spans 13 amino acids. The CDR3 bases are TGTGCCAGCAGTTACGGGACAGTAGGAGGCTACACCTTC. Its translation: CASSYGTVGGYTF.

This rearrangement joins TRBV4-2 to TRBJ2-7, with D maybe TRBD2 (6 bases). This CDR3 has 17 amino acids. V lost 1 base, J lost 3 bases, and 19 bases lay in between. Germline assignment: CDR1 LGHNA and CDR2 YNFKEQ. In nucleotides, the CDR3 is TGTGCCAGCAGCCAAGTTGACGGGGGATCGGATGACTACGAGCAGTACTTC. It translates to CASSQVDGGSDDYEQYF.

This clone is a singleton in its sample. The chain uses TRBV6-5 and TRBJ2-7, with a possible D match to TRBD1 (6 bases). This CDR3 region has 11 residues. The ends were cut back, 6 bases at V and 5 bases at J, with 8 bases in the middle. Germline V gives CDR1 MNHEY, CDR2 SVGAGI. CDR3 protein: CASRQGHEQYF. CDR3 sequence (DNA): TGTGCCAGCAGACAGGGCCACGAGCAGTACTTC.

The chain combines TRBV5-1 with TRBJ2-5, with D perhaps matching TRBD2 (6 bases). Trimming pared 0 bases from V and 0 bases from J, leaving 12 bases between. The germline CDR1 and CDR2 sequences are SGHRS and YFSETQ. The CDR3 runs 16 residues. CDR3 nucleotide sequence: TGCGCCAGCAGCTTGGCCGTCGGGGGATACCAAGAGACCCAGTACTTC. Residues: CASSLAVGGYQETQYF.

This sequence joins TRBV11-3 and TRBJ2-7; tentative D call: TRBD1 (6 bases). Germline V gene lookup returns CDR1 SGHNT and CDR2 YENEEA. This CDR3 is 14 amino acids long. The V and J ends lost 5 bases and 5 bases respectively, with 16 bases between them. CDR3 bases: TGTGCCAGCAGCGCGCCACAGGGTATCCACGAGCAGTACTTC. Translated: CASSAPQGIHEQYF.

The chain is built from TRBV3-1 (or the pseudogene TRBV3-2) and TRBJ2-7; weak D call: TRBD1 (6 bases). The germline V and J ends were trimmed by 0 bases and 0 bases, with 12 bases remaining between them. The CDR3 is 16 residues long. The germline CDR1 and CDR2 sequences are LGHDT and YNNKEL (reference sequence). The CDR3 region is CASSQDPGTRSYEQYF. In DNA form, the CDR3 reads TGTGCCAGCAGCCAAGATCCCGGGACACGCTCCTACGAGCAGTACTTC.

The genes are TRBV3-1 (or the pseudogene TRBV3-2) and TRBJ2-7, with D unresolved. CDR3 length: 15 residues. Germline assignment: CDR1 LGHDT and CDR2 YNNKEL (reference sequence). Trimming left V 2 bases short and J 4 bases short, with 15 bases between. The CDR3 DNA follows: TGTGCCAGCAGCCAACTACGAGAGGTCCGGTACGAGCAGTACTTC. This sequence encodes CASSQLREVRYEQYF.

The chain has TRBV29-1 and TRBJ2-5; maybe TRBD1 (6 bases). V was shortened by 7 bases and J by 1 base, with 10 bases between the two germline ends. CDR1 and CDR2 (germline): SQVTM, ANQGSEA. This CDR3 region has 12 residues. CDR3 coding DNA: TGCAGCGGGGGGCGGGCCCAAGAGACCCAGTACTTC. Amino acid sequence: CSGGRAQETQYF.

This clone has just a few counts. The CDR3 sequence is CASSLGTSGPSNEQFF. DNA for the CDR3: TGCGCCAGCAGCCTAGGCACTAGCGGCCCTTCGAATGAGCAGTTCTTC. The genes are TRBV5-1 and TRBJ2-1, with 8 bases fitting TRBD2. Germline CDR1 reads SGHRS; CDR2 reads YFSETQ. J gave up 7 bases and V 4 bases, and 13 bases lay outside the gene matches. CDR3 length: 16 residues.

V gene TRBV5-1 combines with J gene TRBJ2-5, with D possibly TRBD2 on 6 matching bases. V was clipped by 4 bases and J by 4 bases, with 11 bases between them. This CDR3 comprises 13 residues. CDR1 is SGHRS and CDR2 is YFSETQ in the germline V gene. CDR3 in amino acids: CASSATSSETQYF. CDR3 coding DNA: TGCGCCAGCAGCGCGACTAGTTCAGAGACCCAGTACTTC.

This rearrangement joins TRBV28 to TRBJ2-5; D gene unclear. Trimming stripped 5 bases from V and 12 bases from J, with 16 bases between. Germline CDR1 is MDHEN and CDR2 is SYDVKM. The CDR3 has 12 amino acids. CDR3 sequence (DNA): TGTGCCAGCAGTAAGAAGCTAGGTAGGAAGTACTTC. Protein sequence: CASSKKLGRKYF.

The gene calls are TRBV5-1 and TRBJ2-1; 7 bases are a match to TRBD2. Germline V gene data show CDR1 as SGHRS and CDR2 as YFSETQ. The CDR3 consists of 14 residues. The V segment lost 4 bases and the J segment 2 bases; nucleotides outside the gene matches: 3. CDR3 sequence (DNA): TGCGCCAGCAGCCTAGCGGACCCCTACAATGAGCAGTTCTTC. Residues: CASSLADPYNEQFF. The full variable domain, completed using reference TRBV5-1 and TRBJ2-1, is KAGVTQTPRYLIKTRGQQVTLSCSPISGHRSVSWYQQTPGQGLQFLFEYFSETQRNKGNFPGRFSGRQFSNSRSEMNVSTLELGDSALYLCASSLADPYNEQFFGPGTRLTVL.

The chain combines TRBV7-9 with TRBJ2-7; 8 nucleotides match TRBD1. CDR1 is SEHNR and CDR2 is FQNEAQ in the germline V gene (reference sequence). The CDR3 sequence is 14 residues long. J was trimmed by 3 bases and V by 10 bases; bases with no gene match: 11. In DNA form, the CDR3 reads TGTGCCATCGACGCCCGGACAGGGTTCTACGAGCAGTACTTC. Translated, it gives CAIDARTGFYEQYF.

Concerning this clone: This may arise from a read error, as a much more abundant clone is one base away. V and J are TRBV5-4 and TRBJ1-2, with a tentative D call TRBD1 (6 bases). Germline CDR1 and CDR2: SGHNT and YYREEE (reference sequence). The CDR3 spans 13 residues. Trimming took off 4 bases at V and 3 bases at J, with 10 bases between the two ends. The CDR3: CASSPDRYYGYTF. The CDR3 DNA reads TGTGCCAGCAGCCCGGACAGATACTATGGCTACACCTTC.

The chain recombines TRBV28 with TRBJ1-5; no definite D call. With 7 bases removed from V and 0 bases from J, the gap between germline ends came to 7 bases. The germline gives CDR1 MDHEN, CDR2 SYDVKM. The CDR3 is 13 residues long. CDR3 in DNA: TGTGCCAGCAAGGAGTTTAGCAATCAGCCCCAGCATTTT. Translated, it gives CASKEFSNQPQHF.

V is TRBV28 and J is TRBJ2-7; 8 positions agree with TRBD1. The CDR3 runs to 15 residues. The J segment lost 1 base and the V segment lost 8 bases, leaving 10 bases of the junction unmatched. The V gene's germline CDR1 is MDHEN and CDR2 SYDVKM. DNA of the CDR3: TGTGCCAGCGAAGAGGACAGGGCAAAATCCTACGAGCAGTACTTC. It codes for CASEEDRAKSYEQYF.

This clone occurred a few times. V gene TRBV7-8 combines with J gene TRBJ2-7; 7 bases fit TRBD1. Trimming cost V 1 base and J 0 bases; bases outside gene matches: 3. There are 15 residues in the CDR3. The germline gives CDR1 SGHVS, CDR2 FQNEAQ. CDR3 DNA: TGTGCCAGCAGCTTAGAAGGGACAGCCTCCTACGAGCAGTACTTC. This codes for CASSLEGTASYEQYF.

The chain combines TRBV7-3 with TRBJ2-5; unclear D gene. The CDR3 contains 13 residues. Trimming stripped 1 base from V and 2 bases from J, with 5 bases between. Germline V gene lookup returns CDR1 SGHTA and CDR2 FQGTGA. DNA of the CDR3: TGTGCCAGCAGCTTAAGTTATCAAGAGACCCAGTACTTC. This sequence encodes CASSLSYQETQYF.

The V and J genes are TRBV7-2 and TRBJ1-2; 9 nucleotides agree with TRBD1. The V segment lost 2 bases and the J segment 2 bases; nucleotides outside the gene matches: 6. The V gene's germline CDR1 is SGHTA and CDR2 FQGNSA. This CDR3 is 16 amino acids long. CDR3 sequence reads: CASSLWPGQGNYGYTF. As DNA, the CDR3 is TGTGCCAGCAGCTTATGGCCGGGACAGGGCAACTATGGCTACACCTTC.

The chain uses TRBV6-6 and TRBJ1-3, with TRBD1 identical over 8 bases. The CDR3 contains 15 residues. Trimming at V came to 6 bases and at J to 4 bases, leaving 8 bases not matched to a gene. CDR1 MNHNY and CDR2 SVGAGI come from the germline V gene (reference sequence). The CDR3 region is CASRDGQGLGNTIYF. The DNA of the CDR3 is TGTGCCAGCAGGGATGGACAGGGATTAGGAAACACCATATATTTT.

V and J are TRBV9 and TRBJ2-5; 11 bases fit TRBD2. The CDR3 is made up of 17 amino acids. From germline, CDR1 is SGDLS and CDR2 YYNGEE. Trimming cost V 2 bases and J 5 bases; bases outside gene matches: 11. The CDR3 nucleotides are TGTGCCAGCAGCGTGACCGGAGGGGCTAGCGGGAGGGAGACCCAGTACTTC. This translates into CASSVTGGASGRETQYF.

The J gene is TRBJ2-1, the V gene TRBV7-3; TRBD1 matches 9 bases. The length of the CDR3 is 15 residues. The junction had 4 bases not matched to a gene; V was cut back by 1 base and J by 6 bases. Germline loops: CDR1 SGHTA, CDR2 FQGTGA. Here the CDR3 DNA reads TGTGCCAGCAGCTTAAGGGGGGGACAGGGCAATGAGCAGTTCTTC. This gives the protein CASSLRGGQGNEQFF.

The V call is TRBV30, the J call TRBJ2-5, with TRBD2 matching 8 bases. The V gene's germline CDR1 is GTSNPN and CDR2 SVGIG (reference sequence). This CDR3 comprises 13 residues. J gave up 2 bases and V 8 bases, and 7 bases lay outside the gene matches. In nucleotides, the CDR3 is TGTGCCAGACGAGGGACTAGGCAAGAGACCCAGTACTTC. It codes for CARRGTRQETQYF.